This TCR beta chain stems from a study of T cells in Graves' hyperthyroidism and ophthalmopathy. Study background: Peripheral blood collection took place at initial diagnosis, before any treatment.

Amplification of TCR beta CDR3 regions used RNA as the template. HTBI primers were the set used in a first-round RT-PCR of the TCR CDR3. MiXCR, run by TCRdb on the multiplex PCR reads, gives a single entry per CDR3 protein. The sample lists about 350,000 distinct CDR3 sequences; 13% to 15% were seen once. Only a few counts were recorded for this clonotype. V trimming: 5 bases; J trimming: 7 bases; junction bases outside the gene matches: 16. Germline values: CDR1 SEHNR, CDR2 FQNEAQ (reference sequence). The CDR3 runs 19 residues. With duration under 3 months, ophthalmopathy was active: Clinical Activity Score at least 3, NOSPECS at least 4. Uncontrolled infection, other autoimmune disease, pregnancy or lactation disqualified patients from enrolment. Each diagnosis was grounded in clinical symptoms, serum thyroxine and TRAb, thyroid ultrasound, and orbital computed tomography.

Sequenced: blood. V gene TRBV7-9 combines with J gene TRBJ2-1, with 14 bases lining up with TRBD2. The TCR was taken from an older woman with Graves' ophthalmopathy. The CDR3 here is CASSRENRGGTSGSNEQFF. In DNA, the CDR3 is TGTGCCAGCAGCCGTGAAAACAGGGGGGGGACTAGCGGGAGTAATGAGCAGTTCTTC.